The 4 T cell receptor beta chains listed next were all sequenced from one sample in a study of T cells in Graves' hyperthyroidism and ophthalmopathy. Amplification yielded TCR beta CDR3 regions, with RNA transcripts as the source. First-round RT-PCR with HTBI primers amplified the TCR CDR3 region. TCRdb itself ran the multiplex PCR reads through MiXCR, one entry per CDR3 protein. Here the sample spans about 590,000 distinct CDR3 sequences, about a sixth being singletons. The sample comprised blood. These receptors were obtained from a woman in her 30s with Graves' hyperthyroidism.

The chain combines TRBV6-1 with TRBJ2-2; D may be TRBD1 or TRBD2 (6 bases each). V was cut by 0 bases and J by 5 bases, with 10 bases left in between. The CDR3 runs to 15 residues. Germline CDR1 and CDR2: MNHNS and SASEGT. The CDR3 sequence is CASSEAEGGTGELFF. The CDR3 nucleotides are TGTGCCAGCAGTGAAGCAGAGGGGGGTACCGGGGAGCTGTTTTTT.

The V gene is TRBV4-1, the J gene TRBJ2-7, with 11 bases fitting TRBD2. Germline CDR1 and CDR2: MGHRA and YSYEKL. V was clipped by 2 bases and J by 5 bases; unmatched bases: 8. The CDR3 runs to 16 residues. The CDR3 sequence: CASSQLAGGLGHEQYF. The DNA of the CDR3 is TGCGCCAGCAGCCAACTAGCGGGAGGCCTGGGCCACGAGCAGTACTTC.

Of note for this clonotype: A clone one base away is much larger, so this may be a read error. The chain carries TRBV5-1 and TRBJ2-7; 10 nucleotides line up with TRBD1. CDR3 length: 15 amino acids. V gave up 4 bases and J gave up 4 bases; unmatched junction bases: 8. The germline V gene encodes CDR1 SGHRS and CDR2 YFSETQ. The CDR3 sequence is CASSGPTGGRYEQYF. The DNA of the CDR3 is TGCGCCAGCAGCGGCCCGACAGGGGGCCGGTACGAGCAGTACTTC.

In its sample, this clonotype was seen a few times. The V and J genes are TRBV2 and TRBJ1-2, with D uncertain. Deletions cut 6 bases from V and 4 bases from J, with 12 bases between. In germline, CDR1 is SNHLY, CDR2 FYNNEI. The CDR3 contains 13 residues. CDR3 coding DNA: TGTGCCAGCAGCGACCCGGGGTTCTATGGCTACACCTTC. Translating it yields CASSDPGFYGYTF.